The TCR beta chain under discussion was sequenced for a study of blood T cell repertoires in COVID-19. As for the study in general: Spain, Italy and the United States supplied samples that represented acute and convalescent COVID-19. PBMCs, B-cell-depleted T cells, or T cells provided the cDNA or gDNA that made up the material.

Between the trimmed V and J ends, which lost 11 bases and 2 bases, there was a span of 27 bases. Germline V gives CDR1 MNHEY, CDR2 SMNVEV (reference sequence). The CDR3 length is 17 residues. Authors' analysis steps: The authors estimated nucleated cell counts from reference gene primer amplification. Sequencing used immunoSEQ multiplex PCR; TCRdb keeps in-frame clones, though not all of them. V and J calls plus clone size are reproduced from that table; the DNA served to infer D and trimming. Of around 260,000 clones in the sample, around four fifths were seen once. The sample consisted of peripheral blood. The chain has TRBV27 and TRBJ2-5; TRBD1 might be the D (6 bases). The source of this sequence is a woman aged 45 to 65 who had recovered from COVID-19. CDR3 DNA: TGTGCCGGCGAAGACAGGCTAAGGTTTGCCTCTCAAGAGACCCAGTACTTC. It codes for CAGEDRLRFASQETQYF.